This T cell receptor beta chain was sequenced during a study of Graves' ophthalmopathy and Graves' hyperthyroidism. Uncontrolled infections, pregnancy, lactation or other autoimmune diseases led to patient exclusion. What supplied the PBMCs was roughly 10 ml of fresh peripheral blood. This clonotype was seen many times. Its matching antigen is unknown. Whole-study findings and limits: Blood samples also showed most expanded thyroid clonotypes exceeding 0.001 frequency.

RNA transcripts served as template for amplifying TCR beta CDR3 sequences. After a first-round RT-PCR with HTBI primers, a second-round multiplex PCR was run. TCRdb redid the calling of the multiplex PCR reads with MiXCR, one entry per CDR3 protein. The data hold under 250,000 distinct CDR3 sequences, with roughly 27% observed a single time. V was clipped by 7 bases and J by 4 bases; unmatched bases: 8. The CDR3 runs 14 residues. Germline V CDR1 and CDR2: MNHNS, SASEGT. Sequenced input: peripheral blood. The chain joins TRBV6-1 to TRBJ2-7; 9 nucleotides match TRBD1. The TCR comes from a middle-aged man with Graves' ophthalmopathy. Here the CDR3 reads CASTRSGTGYEQYF. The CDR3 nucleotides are TGTGCCAGCACCCGGTCTGGGACAGGGTACGAGCAGTACTTC.